A single sample is the source of the 14 T cell receptor beta chains below, sequenced in a study of Ad26.COV2.S vaccination and SARS-CoV-2 variants (dated by TCRdb to 2020 to 2023). Interpreted using the paper, the time point label stands for: individuals recovered from natural SARS-CoV-2 infection. To prepare the library, the immunoSEQ multiplex PCR assay was applied. TCRdb limited this immuneACCESS table to in-frame rearrangements with V and J called. A share of clones is missing; checked studies link under half to unresolved V genes, and the rest is unexplained. Within this sample are roughly 380,000 clones, with about 92% of them counted one time only. Roughly 3.9% of the sample is held by the ten biggest clonotypes. The sequencing here drew on peripheral blood, taken after recovery from COVID-19. The receptors stem from a human donor who had recovered from COVID-19.

This chain's CDR3 is CSPRVNTEAFF. Written as DNA, the CDR3 is TGCAGCCCTCGGGTGAACACTGAAGCTTTCTTT. V usage is TRBV20-1 and J usage is TRBJ1-1; D call uncertain. Germline V gene sequence: CDR1 DFQATT, CDR2 SNEGSKA (reference sequence). The CDR3 runs to 11 residues.

The gene calls are TRBV19 and TRBJ1-2; maybe TRBD1 (6 bases). The CDR3 loop spans 15 amino acids. V lost 3 bases to trimming and J lost 3 bases, with 14 bases between them. Germline values: CDR1 LNHDA, CDR2 SQIVND (reference sequence). CDR3 nucleotides: TGTGCCAGTAGTATGGACAGCCAGGGGTACTATGGCTACACCTTC. Residues: CASSMDSQGYYGYTF.

The chain couples TRBV7-8 to TRBJ1-3; D might be TRBD1 (6 bases). Trimming cost V 1 base and J 5 bases, with 18 bases left between them. Germline V gene data show CDR1 as SGHVS and CDR2 as FQNEAQ. This CDR3 is 17 amino acids long. The CDR3 bases are TGTGCCAGCAGCTTAGATACATCAGGGGCTCTACGAAACACCATATATTTT. Translated: CASSLDTSGALRNTIYF.

This chain joins TRBV7-8 and TRBJ1-1; a possible D gene is TRBD1 (5 bases). V lost 3 bases, J lost 4 bases, and 15 bases lay in between. The CDR3 contains 15 residues. Per the germline V gene, CDR1 is SGHVS and CDR2 is FQNEAQ. CDR3 protein: CASSLATWGGTEAFF. For the CDR3, the DNA is TGTGCCAGCAGCTTGGCAACCTGGGGCGGCACTGAAGCTTTCTTT.

The rearrangement joins TRBV27 to TRBJ2-1; D possibly corresponds to TRBD2 (7 bases). V was shortened by 8 bases and J by 8 bases, with 22 bases between the two germline ends. The germline gives CDR1 MNHEY, CDR2 SMNVEV (reference sequence). The CDR3 sequence is 15 residues long. The CDR3 region has the DNA TGTGCCAGCGGAAAAACGGGGGGACAAATCTATGAGCAGTTCTTC. Protein product: CASGKTGGQIYEQFF.

The chain recombines TRBV6-5 with TRBJ2-3, with TRBD1 matching 7 bases. The J segment lost 0 bases and the V segment lost 6 bases, leaving 3 bases of the junction unmatched. Germline values: CDR1 MNHEY, CDR2 SVGAGI. CDR3 length: 14 amino acids. The CDR3 protein is CASRGTASTDTQYF. The CDR3 nucleotides are TGTGCCAGCAGGGGGACAGCTAGCACAGATACGCAGTATTTT.

J is TRBJ2-3 and V is TRBV9, with a possible D match to TRBD1 (7 bases). Germline assignment: CDR1 SGDLS and CDR2 YYNGEE. The CDR3 spans 15 residues. The V end lost 2 bases, the J end lost 2 bases, and 12 bases lay between the germline ends. CDR3 DNA: TGTGCCAGCAGCGTCAGGGGGGCCCTCACAGATACGCAGTATTTT. It codes for CASSVRGALTDTQYF.

V usage is TRBV12-5 and J usage is TRBJ2-5; no firm D call. CDR3 length equals 16 residues. Germline-derived CDR1 and CDR2 are LGHNT and FRNRAP. Deletions cut 1 base from V and 0 bases from J, with 12 bases between. Written as DNA, the CDR3 is TGTGCTAGTGGTTTGGACTCAGTGGAAAACCAAGAGACCCAGTACTTC. Its translation is CASGLDSVENQETQYF.

V gene TRBV5-4 combines with J gene TRBJ1-1, with TRBD1 as a possible D gene (5 bases). V shed 3 bases and J shed 0 bases, with 12 bases lying between them. The CDR3 contains 15 residues. The germline CDR1 and CDR2 sequences are SGHNT and YYREEE (reference sequence). CDR3 residues: CASSSTRQLNTEAFF. CDR3 bases: TGTGCCAGCAGCTCCACAAGACAGTTGAACACTGAAGCTTTCTTT.

This clone has only one observation. This chain connects TRBV5-4 to TRBJ2-2, with 8 nucleotides matching TRBD2. The V gene end was trimmed by 2 bases and the J gene end by 0 bases; junction bases not matched to a gene: 9. The germline V gene encodes CDR1 SGHNT and CDR2 YYREEE (reference sequence). There are 18 residues in the CDR3. The CDR3 nucleotides are TGTGCCAGCAGCTTTCATTCCGGGAGGGGCTCGAACACCGGGGAGCTGTTTTTT. This translates into CASSFHSGRGSNTGELFF.

The rearrangement uses TRBV4-1 and TRBJ2-1; 9 bases match TRBD2. J lost 3 bases, V lost 3 bases, and 9 bases had no gene match. The length of the CDR3 is 17 residues. Per the germline V gene, CDR1 is MGHRA and CDR2 is YSYEKL. The CDR3 reads CASSQDSVAGDYNEQFF. DNA of the CDR3: TGCGCCAGCAGCCAGGACAGCGTAGCGGGGGACTACAATGAGCAGTTCTTC.

The genes are TRBV15 and TRBJ1-4; 7 bases match TRBD1. Germline CDR1 LNHNV, CDR2 YYDKDF (reference sequence). The V gene end was trimmed by 0 bases and the J gene end by 3 bases; junction bases not matched to a gene: 4. The CDR3 consists of 16 residues. In DNA form, the CDR3 reads TGTGCCACCAGCAGAGATGAGGGGACAGCTAATGAAAAACTGTTTTTT. Protein: CATSRDEGTANEKLFF.

The chain is built from TRBV5-6 and TRBJ2-5; TRBD2 matches 7 bases. V was clipped by 4 bases and J by 4 bases; unmatched bases: 13. The CDR3 contains 16 residues. Germline V gene data show CDR1 as SGHDT and CDR2 as YYEEEE. The CDR3 DNA reads TGTGCCAGCAGCGGGAGGGATGGGAGACTAGGAGAGACCCAGTACTTC. This gives the protein CASSGRDGRLGETQYF.

The rearrangement links TRBV6-6 to TRBJ1-2; possibly TRBD1 for D (6 bases). V lost 0 bases and J 8 bases, leaving 13 bases between the germline ends. Germline CDR1 and CDR2: MNHNY and SVGAGI (reference sequence). The CDR3 contains 14 residues. CDR3 nucleotide sequence: TGTGCCAGCAGTTACTCTCAGGGGCTTCAGGGCTACACCTTC. Its protein product is CASSYSQGLQGYTF.